The rows below give T cell receptor beta chains drawn from one sample of a study of OX40 agonist ivuxolimab in advanced cancers. The assay was immunoSEQ multiplex PCR, and TCRdb's table has in-frame clones only and misses some. The sample includes about 60,000 clones, 85% to 90% of them seen just once. The sample here was CD4+ or CD8+ T cells sorted from blood, taken in a trial of the OX40 agonist ivuxolimab. The receptors were sampled from an adult with an advanced solid tumor such as melanoma, head and neck, liver or kidney cancer. Both conserved end residues are part of each CDR3. A D gene is named only where the DNA matches it firmly. Clone size is given for some rows only: seen once, a few or many times, or a class if the clone is expanded.

v_call	clone_size	j_call	d_call	cdr3_aa	cdr3_nt
TRBV6-1	.	TRBJ1-1	TRBD1	CASSGDRGGGTEAFF	TGTGCCAGCAGTGGTGACAGGGGGGGAGGCACTGAAGCTTTCTTT
TRBV11-2	.	TRBJ1-4	.	CASSHQPEMGAELFF	TGTGCCAGCAGCCACCAGCCTGAGATGGGGGCGGAACTGTTTTTT
TRBV7-3	once	TRBJ2-5	.	CASGRGSGETQYF	TGTGCCAGCGGACGGGGGAGCGGCGAGACCCAGTACTTC
TRBV19	.	TRBJ1-2	TRBD1	CASSLRQGDGYTF	TGTGCCAGTAGCCTTCGACAGGGAGACGGCTACACCTTC
TRBV27	.	TRBJ1-4	.	CASKRYGQVNEKLFF	TGTGCCAGCAAGAGATATGGCCAGGTTAATGAAAAACTGTTTTTT
TRBV7-2	.	TRBJ2-3	TRBD2	CASSKGRGGGTDTQYF	TGTGCCAGCAGCAAGGGGCGGGGGGGCGGCACAGATACGCAGTATTTT
TRBV6-1	.	TRBJ1-2	.	CASSDIWGGPYGYTF	TGTGCCAGCAGTGACATATGGGGAGGGCCCTATGGCTACACCTTC
TRBV7-9	.	TRBJ1-2	.	CASSLDWGRRYGGGYGYTF	TGTGCCAGCAGCTTAGATTGGGGCAGGCGTTATGGTGGTGGCTATGGCTACACCTTC
TRBV11-2	.	TRBJ2-3	.	CASTWGGLSRDTQYF	TGTGCCAGCACCTGGGGGGGCCTCTCCAGAGATACGCAGTATTTT
TRBV19	.	TRBJ2-1	TRBD1	CASSQVGTGDDEQFF	TGTGCCAGTTCCCAGGTCGGGACAGGGGACGATGAGCAGTTCTTC
TRBV6-1	.	TRBJ1-1	.	CASSEKWGFTEAFF	TGTGCCAGCAGTGAAAAGTGGGGTTTCACTGAAGCTTTCTTT
TRBV19	.	TRBJ2-2	.	CASNHGQTNTGELFF	TGTGCCAGTAACCACGGACAGACTAACACCGGGGAGCTGTTTTTT
TRBV7-3	.	TRBJ2-1	TRBD1	CASSSDRDRGGNEQFF	TGTGCCAGCAGCTCCGACCGGGACAGGGGGGGCAATGAGCAGTTCTTC
TRBV18	.	TRBJ1-2	.	CASSRGRNYGYTF	TGTGCCAGCTCACGTGGCCGAAACTATGGCTACACCTTC
TRBV6-6	.	TRBJ2-1	.	CASSKWTQAGEQFF	TGTGCCAGCAGCAAATGGACACAGGCGGGAGAGCAGTTCTTC
TRBV2	.	TRBJ1-3	.	CASIRGFGSTIYF	TGTGCCAGTATTAGAGGGTTCGGAAGCACCATATATTTT
TRBV11-2	.	TRBJ1-3	.	CASSGRVSGNTIYF	TGTGCCAGCAGCGGCAGGGTGTCTGGAAACACCATATATTTT
TRBV6-1	.	TRBJ2-7	TRBD1	CAPWGGQGLCEQYF	TGTGCCCCCTGGGGGGGACAGGGGTTATGCGAGCAGTACTTC
TRBV7-8	.	TRBJ1-4	.	CASSLAPGYEKLFF	TGTGCCAGCAGCTTAGCGCCAGGTTACGAAAAACTGTTTTTT
TRBV19	.	TRBJ1-5	TRBD1	CASSPPGRGVQPQHF	TGTGCCAGTAGTCCCCCAGGCAGGGGGGTTCAGCCCCAGCATTTT
TRBV19	.	TRBJ2-6	.	CASTRALTGANVLTF	TGTGCCAGTACGAGGGCGCTCACTGGGGCCAACGTCCTGACTTTC
TRBV5-1	.	TRBJ2-7	TRBD1	CASSQGQGNEQYF	TGCGCCAGCAGCCAGGGACAGGGTAACGAGCAGTACTTC
TRBV5-6	.	TRBJ2-5	TRBD1	CASSPMTGFQETQYF	TGTGCCAGCAGCCCTATGACAGGGTTCCAAGAGACCCAGTACTTC
TRBV6-1	.	TRBJ1-4	.	CASSEAMYWGVGEKLFF	TGTGCCAGCAGTGAAGCGATGTACTGGGGGGTTGGCGAAAAACTGTTTTTT